Below, 11 T cell receptor beta chains from the same sample are listed, as sequenced in a study of beta chain features in type 1 diabetes (dated by TCRdb to 2017 to 2018). Libraries were made using the immunoSEQ multiplex PCR assay. The entire amount of isolated RNA was reverse transcribed using the High Capacity cDNA Reverse Transcription Kit, so the sequenced TCRB transcripts were expressed ones. Held by TCRdb, this immuneACCESS table contains in-frame sequences only and omits some clones. Under half of the omission traces to an unresolved V gene where checked; the cause of the rest is unknown. The sample table holds about 150,000 clones, of which less than 9.5% were seen once. 0.65% of the sample is held by the ten biggest clonotypes. Material for sequencing was central memory CD4+ T cells from blood. The receptors were gathered from a man younger than 35 in good health.

Only a few counts were recorded for this clone. The chain carries TRBV11-2 and TRBJ2-3, with 12 bases matching TRBD2. This CDR3 contains 15 residues. Looked up from germline, CDR1 is SGHAT and CDR2 is FQNNGV. V was pared by 5 bases and J by 4 bases, with 4 bases of the junction left unmatched. The CDR3, as DNA: TGTGCCAGCAGCCGGACTAGCGGGGCTCCAGATACGCAGTATTTT. It codes for CASSRTSGAPDTQYF.

The J gene is TRBJ2-1, the V gene TRBV19, with 13 bases lining up with TRBD2. CDR1 and CDR2 (germline): LNHDA, SQIVND (reference sequence). The CDR3 extends over 15 amino acids. V shed 5 bases, J shed 7 bases, and the junction held 5 bases outside the gene matches. CDR3 sequence (DNA): TGTGCCAGTAGTGAGGGACTAGCGGGGTTTAATGAGCAGTTCTTC. Protein sequence: CASSEGLAGFNEQFF.

This CDR3 reads CASGGTANTGELFF. In DNA form, the CDR3 reads TGTGCCAGTGGCGGGACAGCTAACACCGGGGAGCTGTTTTTT. The V gene is TRBV19, the J gene TRBJ2-2; a possible D gene is TRBD1 (7 bases). CDR3 length: 14 amino acids. The V gene lost 8 bases and the J gene lost 2 bases, with 12 bases spanning the gap. Germline CDR1 and CDR2: LNHDA and SQIVND (reference sequence).

The chain couples TRBV7-9 to TRBJ2-7; D is undetermined. The germline V and J ends were trimmed by 0 bases and 3 bases, with 9 bases remaining between them. CDR1 is SEHNR and CDR2 is FQNEAQ in the germline V gene (reference sequence). This CDR3 region has 14 residues. CDR3 region: CASSLAGYSYEQYF. The CDR3 DNA sequence: TGTGCCAGCAGCTTAGCGGGTTACAGCTACGAGCAGTACTTC.

This chain links TRBV10-3 with TRBJ2-7; 11 bases agree with TRBD2. Germline CDR1 reads ENHRY; CDR2 reads SYGVKD. The CDR3 contains 18 residues. V dropped 3 bases and J dropped 0; count of bases not matched to a gene: 10. CDR3 nucleotide sequence: TGTGCCATCAGTGAACATTCGGGACTAGCGGCGGTCTCCTACGAGCAGTACTTC. It codes for CAISEHSGLAAVSYEQYF.

This clone came up a few times. DNA of the CDR3: TGCGCCAGCAGCCCCAACCCGACAGGGGGCCAAGAGACCCAGTACTTC. This gives the protein CASSPNPTGGQETQYF. J is TRBJ2-5 and V is TRBV5-1, with 9 positions matching TRBD1. Germline CDR1 SGHRS, CDR2 YFSETQ. This CDR3 region has 16 residues. Germline trimming cut 4 bases from V and 1 base from J; bases unmatched to any gene: 8.

As to this clone: Since a much larger clone is just one base distant, this may be a read error. Within the sample, other DNA sequences also encode this same CDR3. This chain joins TRBV7-2 and TRBJ2-3; D is possibly TRBD1 (6 bases). Trimming removed 1 base at V and 1 base at J, with 6 bases between. CDR1 is SGHTA, CDR2 FQGNSA, per germline. The CDR3 has 14 residues. CDR3 DNA: TGTGCCAGCAGCTTAGGACAGGGCACAGATACGCAGTATTTT. It yields the protein CASSLGQGTDTQYF.

V is TRBV4-3 and J is TRBJ2-1, with D possibly matching TRBD2 (6 bases). The germline gives CDR1 LGHNA, CDR2 YSLEER. The CDR3 is 16 amino acids. V lost 1 base to trimming and J lost 11 bases, with 21 bases between them. The CDR3 DNA is TGCGCCAGCAGCCAAGGTGGCGTGACGCGCGGGGAAAAGCAGTTCTTC. Translation gives CASSQGGVTRGEKQFF.

This clone showed up just a few times. The V call is TRBV2, the J call TRBJ2-1; 10 bases match TRBD1. The CDR3 extends over 15 amino acids. From germline, CDR1 is SNHLY and CDR2 FYNNEI. The V segment lost 4 bases and the J segment 8 bases; nucleotides outside the gene matches: 8. CDR3 loop: CASSVGQGPGDEQFF. The DNA for the CDR3 is TGTGCCAGCAGTGTGGGACAGGGGCCCGGCGATGAGCAGTTCTTC.

A word on this clone: Within the sample, other DNA sequences also encode this same CDR3. V and J are TRBV9 and TRBJ2-3; 8 bases fit TRBD2. The CDR3 consists of 14 residues. V lost 3 bases to trimming and J lost 6 bases; unmatched junction nucleotides: 6. Germline V lookup: CDR1 SGDLS, CDR2 YYNGEE. The CDR3 bases are TGTGCCAGCAGCGCCGGACTAGCAACGGATACGCAGTATTTT. Translated, it gives CASSAGLATDTQYF.

This clone occurred a few times. The V gene is TRBV4-2, the J gene TRBJ1-2; no reliable D call. Germline V CDR1 and CDR2: LGHNA, YNFKEQ. CDR3 length: 14 amino acids. Trimming removed 0 bases from V and 5 bases from J, with 10 bases in between. The CDR3 nucleotides are TGTGCCAGCAGCCAAGATGAGAGGTATTATGGCTACACCTTC. Protein: CASSQDERYYGYTF.